These 14 T cell receptor beta chains came from one sample sequenced in a study of glioma-infiltrating T cells. The iRepertoire nested amplicon-rescue multiplex PCR amplified TCR alpha and beta CDR3s from RNA. TCRdb reprocessed the multiplex PCR reads with MiXCR, giving one entry per CDR3 protein. The sample comprises 150,000 to 200,000 distinct CDR3 sequences, more than 25% of which are singletons, and 20% to 25% rests with the top ten. What was sequenced was glioma tissue, nonneoplastic brain tissue, or PBMCs (not recorded which). The receptors derive from a human donor with low-grade glioma or glioblastoma, undergoing nonglioma brain surgery, or in good health (not recorded which).

This clonotype has only a few counts. The V and J genes are TRBV5-4 and TRBJ2-2, with TRBD1 matching 9 bases. With 3 bases clipped from V and 5 bases from J, the junction kept 5 bases outside the gene matches. CDR1 and CDR2 from the germline V gene are SGHNT and YYREEE (reference sequence). The CDR3 length is 15 residues. The CDR3 loop reads CASSSGQGRTGELFF. The CDR3 nucleotides are TGTGCCAGCAGCTCTGGACAGGGGCGGACCGGGGAGCTGTTTTTT.

The chain links TRBV12-3 or TRBV12-4 to TRBJ2-5; D unclear. Trimming took 6 bases from V and 2 from J, leaving 13 bases between them. CDR3 length: 14 residues. The DNA of the CDR3 is TGTGCCAGCAGCCAGGCCCTCAGGCAAGAGACCCAGTACTTC. This translates into CASSQALRQETQYF.

This clonotype was found a few times. The chain uses TRBV30 and TRBJ2-5; D is undetermined. Germline V gene sequence: CDR1 GTSNPN, CDR2 SVGIG (reference sequence). Between the trimmed V and J ends, which lost 0 bases and 4 bases, there was a span of 6 bases. The CDR3 covers 12 residues. The CDR3 is CAWSVLGETQYF. Written as DNA, the CDR3 is TGTGCCTGGAGTGTGCTTGGAGAGACCCAGTACTTC.

This clonotype was seen at least ten times. The chain carries TRBV20-1 and TRBJ2-7, with D possibly TRBD1 on 5 matching bases. Germline V lookup: CDR1 DFQATT, CDR2 SNEGSKA (reference sequence). V gave up 3 bases and J gave up 2 bases, with 11 bases separating them. The CDR3 spans 13 residues. The CDR3 here is CSASDSLAYEQYF. CDR3 bases: TGCAGTGCTAGTGACAGCCTAGCCTACGAGCAGTACTTC.

J is TRBJ2-5 and V is TRBV7-9, with D unresolved. Trimming cost V 5 bases and J 5 bases, with 6 bases left between them. Per germline, CDR1 SEHNR and CDR2 FQNEAQ (reference sequence). The CDR3 runs 11 residues. CDR3 sequence reads: CASSTVETQYF. The CDR3 bases are TGTGCCAGCAGCACGGTGGAGACCCAGTACTTC.

The chain carries TRBV29-1 and TRBJ2-3; D is ambiguous. Germline V gives CDR1 SQVTM, CDR2 ANQGSEA. Trimming took off 5 bases at V and 5 bases at J, with 14 bases between the two ends. The CDR3 has 13 residues. The CDR3 sequence: CSVSVAVGDTQYF. The CDR3 DNA reads as TGCAGCGTTTCCGTCGCGGTGGGAGATACGCAGTATTTT.

As concerns this clonotype: This likely comes from a read error, as the CDR3 has no conserved phenylalanine or tryptophan at its end. The genes are TRBV25-1 and TRBJ1-6; the match to TRBD1 covers 9 bases. This CDR3 contains 14 residues. J lost 10 bases, V lost 7 bases, and 8 bases had no gene match. The germline V gene has CDR1 MGHDK and CDR2 SYGVNS. The CDR3 DNA reads TGTGCCAGCACGGAAGGACAGGGGACCTCACCCCTCCACCTC. This sequence encodes CASTEGQGTSPLHL.

The sample holds many counts of this clonotype. V gene TRBV6-2 or TRBV6-3 combines with J gene TRBJ2-3; D call uncertain. The CDR3 has 13 residues. Germline-derived CDR1 and CDR2 are MNHEY and SVGEGT. Between the trimmed V and J ends, which lost 7 bases and 1 base, there was a span of 9 bases. The CDR3 bases are TGTGCCAGCAACTATGTGGGCACAGATACGCAGTATTTT. It specifies CASNYVGTDTQYF.

This clonotype was counted at least ten times. The rearrangement links TRBV7-6 to TRBJ2-7, with a tentative D call TRBD2 (5 bases). This CDR3 is 16 amino acids long. Germline lookup yields CDR1 SGHVS and CDR2 FNYEAQ. Trimming removed 2 bases from V and 3 bases from J, with 17 bases in between. The CDR3 DNA reads as TGTGCCAGCAGCTTACTGGACTTCTCACCTATCTACGAGCAGTACTTC. Translating it yields CASSLLDFSPIYEQYF.

This clonotype was counted many times. The rearrangement uses TRBV20-1 and TRBJ2-7, with 12 nucleotides matching TRBD2. The CDR3 consists of 14 residues. Germline V gene data show CDR1 as DFQATT and CDR2 as SNEGSKA (reference sequence). Unmatched junction bases numbered 2, after V lost 2 bases and J lost 3 bases. The CDR3 coding sequence is TGCAGTGCTAGACCTAGCGGGAGGGACTACGAGCAGTACTTC. Its translation: CSARPSGRDYEQYF.

The table lists this clonotype with many counts. This chain joins TRBV20-1 and TRBJ2-3; D is unclear. V lost 0 bases and J 5 bases, leaving 12 bases between the germline ends. Per germline, CDR1 DFQATT and CDR2 SNEGSKA (reference sequence). This CDR3 comprises 14 residues. This chain's CDR3 is CSARDSATGDTQYF. The CDR3 DNA reads as TGCAGTGCTAGAGACAGTGCAACTGGAGATACGCAGTATTTT.

This clonotype has ten or more counts. The chain employs TRBV7-8 and TRBJ2-7, with 12 bases fitting TRBD2. The CDR3 is 15 amino acids. Germline assignment: CDR1 SGHVS and CDR2 FQNEAQ. V lost 5 bases and J lost 6; bases outside the gene matches: 8. CDR3 amino acids: CASSLLAGGFPEQYF. The CDR3 DNA reads as TGTGCCAGCAGCCTGCTAGCGGGAGGGTTTCCCGAGCAGTACTTC. The entire variable domain, with the rest obtained from reference TRBV7-8 and TRBJ2-7, is as follows: GAGVSQSPRYKVAKRGQDVALRCDPISGHVSLFWYQQALGQGPEFLTYFQNEAQLDKSGLPSDRFFAERPEGSVSTLKIQRTQQEDSAVYLCASSLLAGGFPEQYFGPGTRLTVT.

CDR3 coding DNA: TGTGCCAGTAGTAGAGACGGGCCCCGCCGTCACGAGCAGTACTTC. This translates into CASSRDGPRRHEQYF. This rearrangement joins TRBV19 to TRBJ2-7; D uncertain. Germline V gives CDR1 LNHDA, CDR2 SQIVND (reference sequence). The CDR3 covers 15 residues. Trimming stripped 4 bases from V and 5 bases from J, with 18 bases between. The variable domain in full, completed from reference TRBV19 and TRBJ2-7, reads DGGITQSPKYLFRKEGQNVTLSCEQNLNHDAMYWYRQDPGQGLRLIYYSQIVNDFQKGDIAEGYSVSREKKESFPLTVTSAQKNPTAFYLCASSRDGPRRHEQYFGPGTRLTVT.

This clonotype has at least ten counts. The chain uses TRBV24-1 and TRBJ2-1; D might be TRBD1 (5 bases). The CDR3 is made up of 12 amino acids. The V gene's germline CDR1 is KGHDR and CDR2 SFDVKD. Deletions cut 6 bases from V and 8 bases from J, with 10 bases between. The CDR3 region has the DNA TGTGCCACCAGTCTAGGGGATTATGAGCAGTTCTTC. Its translation: CATSLGDYEQFF.